One and the same sample provided the 17 T cell receptor beta chains below, sequenced in a study of cytomegalovirus exposure and HLA in healthy donors. PCR primers comprised 60 Vbeta and 13 Jbeta primers. Only in-frame clones appear in the TCRdb table, and some are missing; sequencing was by immunoSEQ multiplex PCR. The data show 90,000 to 140,000 clones, 70% to 75% seen once. The sequenced material came from PBMCs. Every receptor here comes from a man in his forties in good health and CMV-seronegative.

The rearrangement uses TRBV6-4 and TRBJ2-1, with D perhaps TRBD1 (5 bases). Deletions cut 3 bases from V and 3 bases from J, with 6 bases between. Germline V gives CDR1 MRHNA, CDR2 SNTAGT. The CDR3 is 13 amino acids. CDR3 DNA sequence: TGTGCCAGCAGTGAAACAGGCTACAATGAGCAGTTCTTC. The encoded protein is CASSETGYNEQFF.

V gene TRBV19 combines with J gene TRBJ1-2; 10 nucleotides agree with TRBD1. V lost 6 bases to trimming and J lost 0 bases; unmatched junction nucleotides: 4. The CDR3 has 15 amino acids. Germline CDR1 LNHDA, CDR2 SQIVND (reference sequence). CDR3 coding DNA: TGTGCCAGTAGAGACAGGGGGCGAGCTAACTATGGCTACACCTTC. This codes for CASRDRGRANYGYTF.

J is TRBJ2-5 and V is TRBV27; unclear D gene. The V and J ends lost 7 bases and 2 bases respectively, with 5 bases between them. CDR1 is MNHEY, CDR2 SMNVEV, per germline (reference sequence). This CDR3 is built from 11 residues. The CDR3 DNA reads as TGTGCCAGCACCAAACAAGAGACCCAGTACTTC. Its translation is CASTKQETQYF.

The rearrangement uses TRBV6-1 and TRBJ1-2, with a weak D call TRBD1 (6 bases). The germline V gene has CDR1 MNHNS and CDR2 SASEGT. The CDR3 covers 15 residues. The germline V and J ends were trimmed by 1 base and 7 bases, with 16 bases remaining between them. CDR3: CASSEVSGGRGGYTF. In DNA form, the CDR3 reads TGTGCCAGCAGTGAAGTATCGGGGGGGCGCGGTGGCTACACCTTC.

The rearrangement joins TRBV6-5 to TRBJ2-7, with TRBD1 matching over 10 bases. The CDR3 extends over 15 amino acids. CDR1 is MNHEY and CDR2 is SVGAGI in the germline V gene. The junction had 10 bases not matched to a gene; V was cut back by 6 bases and J by 5 bases. The CDR3 sequence is CASRPGDRGRNEQYF. CDR3 DNA sequence: TGTGCCAGCAGACCGGGGGACAGGGGTAGGAACGAGCAGTACTTC.

This clone showed up just once. This rearrangement joins TRBV7-2 to TRBJ2-2; TRBD1 agrees at 7 bases. In germline, CDR1 is SGHTA, CDR2 FQGNSA. The CDR3 consists of 14 residues. The J segment lost 5 bases and the V segment lost 4 bases, leaving 4 bases of the junction unmatched. CDR3 in DNA: TGTGCCAGCAGCTCGGGACAGATGACCGGGGAGCTGTTTTTT. It codes for CASSSGQMTGELFF.

Of note for this clone: The sample holds other DNA sequences that translate to the same CDR3. This sequence joins TRBV9 and TRBJ1-5; D perhaps matches TRBD1 (6 bases). Trimming removed 0 bases from V and 2 bases from J, with 9 bases in between. Looked up from germline, CDR1 is SGDLS and CDR2 is YYNGEE. The CDR3 covers 15 residues. The CDR3 loop is CASSVGAGGNQPQHF. CDR3 bases: TGTGCCAGCAGCGTAGGGGCAGGGGGCAATCAGCCCCAGCATTTT. Variable domain in full (rest from reference TRBV9 and TRBJ1-5): DSGVTQTPKHLITATGQRVTLRCSPRSGDLSVYWYQQSLDQGLQFLIQYYNGEERAKGNILERFSAQQFPDLHSELNLSSLELGDSALYFCASSVGAGGNQPQHFGDGTRLSIL.

The rearrangement joins TRBV29-1 to TRBJ2-7; TRBD1 aligns across 10 bases. Germline V gene data show CDR1 as SQVTM and CDR2 as ANQGSEA. V was pared by 7 bases and J by 7 bases, with 10 bases of the junction left unmatched. The CDR3 is 13 residues long. As DNA, the CDR3 is TGCAGCGGCCAGACAGGGGGCGCGGGAGAGCAGTACTTC. It codes for CSGQTGGAGEQYF.

This clone came up a few times. V and J are TRBV14 and TRBJ2-2; TRBD2 is a possible D gene (5 bases). The CDR3 runs to 15 residues. V lost 1 base, J lost 5 bases, and 11 bases lay in between. Looked up from germline, CDR1 is SGHDN and CDR2 is FVKESK. The chain's CDR3 is CASSQVNRETGELFF. The CDR3 DNA sequence: TGTGCCAGCAGCCAAGTAAACCGGGAAACCGGGGAGCTGTTTTTT.

The chain employs TRBV4-1 and TRBJ2-7; the D gene is possibly TRBD1 (5 bases). V was clipped by 6 bases and J by 1 base, with 10 bases between them. The CDR3 spans 13 residues. Germline lookup yields CDR1 MGHRA and CDR2 YSYEKL. The CDR3 is CASRRTGSYEQYF. The CDR3, as DNA: TGCGCCAGCAGACGAACAGGTTCCTACGAGCAGTACTTC.

V and J are TRBV27 and TRBJ1-1; D possibly corresponds to TRBD1 (5 bases). Germline CDR1 MNHEY, CDR2 SMNVEV (reference sequence). The CDR3 has 15 residues. Trimming took 2 bases from V and 4 from J, leaving 14 bases between them. The CDR3 DNA sequence: TGTGCCAGCAGTTTAACAGGAGTGATAGGCACTGAAGCTTTCTTT. Translating it yields CASSLTGVIGTEAFF.

CDR3 amino acids: CASSLQGAGSPLHF. As DNA, the CDR3 is TGCGCCAGCAGTTTACAGGGGGCAGGTTCACCCCTCCACTTT. This chain links TRBV5-1 with TRBJ1-6; 9 bases map to TRBD1. The CDR3 consists of 14 residues. In germline, CDR1 is SGHRS, CDR2 YFSETQ. Trimming cost V 5 bases and J 9 bases; bases outside gene matches: 6.

This clone has a single count. V and J are TRBV27 and TRBJ1-5; D perhaps matches TRBD1 (5 bases). The CDR3 spans 13 residues. Germline CDR1 and CDR2: MNHEY and SMNVEV (reference sequence). Trimming left V 6 bases short and J 5 bases short, with 11 bases between. The CDR3 coding sequence is TGTGCCAGCAGATTCGGGGGGGATCAGCCCCAGCATTTT. Translating it yields CASRFGGDQPQHF.

This chain links TRBV15 with TRBJ1-5, with a weak D call TRBD1 (6 bases). CDR3 size: 16 residues. In germline, CDR1 is LNHNV, CDR2 YYDKDF (reference sequence). V was trimmed by 0 bases and J by 3 bases, leaving 12 bases between them. The CDR3 is CATSRDRGAYNQPQHF. CDR3 nucleotides: TGTGCCACCAGCAGAGATCGGGGGGCGTACAATCAGCCCCAGCATTTT.

This clone was recorded a few times. The rearrangement joins TRBV7-9 to TRBJ1-1, with 7 bases fitting TRBD1. Trimming took 5 bases from V and 0 from J; bases not matched to a gene: 3. Germline CDR1 reads SEHNR; CDR2 reads FQNEAQ (reference sequence). The CDR3 extends over 14 amino acids. Here the CDR3 DNA reads TGTGCCAGCAGCCTACAGGGGCTGAACACTGAAGCTTTCTTT. The encoded protein is CASSLQGLNTEAFF.

The chain couples TRBV6-5 to TRBJ1-5, with 9 bases that match TRBD1. The CDR3 is 15 residues long. Trimming at V came to 5 bases and at J to 0 bases, leaving 2 bases not matched to a gene. Germline V gives CDR1 MNHEY, CDR2 SVGAGI. The CDR3 region has the DNA TGTGCCAGCAGTCCGGACAGGGGTAGCAATCAGCCCCAGCATTTT. Residues: CASSPDRGSNQPQHF.

This chain connects TRBV5-4 to TRBJ2-7; 7 bases align to TRBD1. CDR1 is SGHNT and CDR2 is YYREEE in the germline V gene (reference sequence). V shed 3 bases, J shed 2 bases, and the junction held 5 bases outside the gene matches. CDR3 length: 14 amino acids. CDR3 coding DNA: TGTGCCAGCAGCTCCGGACAGGCGCCCTACGAGCAGTACTTC. This translates into CASSSGQAPYEQYF.